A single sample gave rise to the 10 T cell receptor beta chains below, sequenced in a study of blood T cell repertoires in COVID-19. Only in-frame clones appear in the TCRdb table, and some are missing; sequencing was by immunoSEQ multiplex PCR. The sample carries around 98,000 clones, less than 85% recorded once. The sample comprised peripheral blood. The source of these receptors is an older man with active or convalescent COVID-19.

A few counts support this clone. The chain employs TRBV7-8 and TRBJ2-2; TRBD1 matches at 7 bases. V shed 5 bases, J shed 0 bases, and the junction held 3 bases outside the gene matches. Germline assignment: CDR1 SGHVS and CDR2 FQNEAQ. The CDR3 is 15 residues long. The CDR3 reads CASSKTGPNTGELFF. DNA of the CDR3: TGTGCCAGCAGCAAGACAGGGCCGAACACCGGGGAGCTGTTTTTT.

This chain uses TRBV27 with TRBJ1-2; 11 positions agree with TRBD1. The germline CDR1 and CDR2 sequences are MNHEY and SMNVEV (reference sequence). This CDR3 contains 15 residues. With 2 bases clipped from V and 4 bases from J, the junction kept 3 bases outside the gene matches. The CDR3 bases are TGTGCCAGCAGTTTAGGGACAGGGGGAGGCTATGGCTACACCTTC. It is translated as CASSLGTGGGYGYTF.

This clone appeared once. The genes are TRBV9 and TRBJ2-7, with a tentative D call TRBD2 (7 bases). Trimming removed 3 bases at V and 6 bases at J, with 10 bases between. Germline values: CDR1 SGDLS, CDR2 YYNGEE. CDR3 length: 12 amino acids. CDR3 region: CASSEGGGEQYF. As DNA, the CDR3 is TGTGCCAGCAGCGAAGGGGGGGGCGAGCAGTACTTC.

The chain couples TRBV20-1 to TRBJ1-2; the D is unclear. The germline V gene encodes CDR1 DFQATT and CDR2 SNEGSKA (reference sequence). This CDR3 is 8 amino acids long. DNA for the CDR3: TGCAGGCCGCCGGGGTACACCTTC. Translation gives CRPPGYTF.

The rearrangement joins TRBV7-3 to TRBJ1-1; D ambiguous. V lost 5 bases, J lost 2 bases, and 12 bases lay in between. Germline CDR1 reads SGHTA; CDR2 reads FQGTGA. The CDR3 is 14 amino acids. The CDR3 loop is CASSLYAGNTEAFF. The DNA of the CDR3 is TGTGCCAGCAGCCTATATGCCGGTAACACTGAAGCTTTCTTT.

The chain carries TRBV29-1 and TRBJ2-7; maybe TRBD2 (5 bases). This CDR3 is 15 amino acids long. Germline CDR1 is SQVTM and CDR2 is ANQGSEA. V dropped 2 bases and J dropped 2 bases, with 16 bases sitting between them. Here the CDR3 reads CSVERRGMGTYEQYF. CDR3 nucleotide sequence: TGCAGCGTTGAACGCCGGGGAATGGGGACCTACGAGCAGTACTTC.

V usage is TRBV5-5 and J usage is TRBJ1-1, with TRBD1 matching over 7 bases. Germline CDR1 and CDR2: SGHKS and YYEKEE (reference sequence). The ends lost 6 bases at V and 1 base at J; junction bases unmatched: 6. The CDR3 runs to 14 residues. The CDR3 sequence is CASTPDRANTEAFF. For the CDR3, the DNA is TGTGCCAGCACCCCAGACAGGGCGAACACTGAAGCTTTCTTT.

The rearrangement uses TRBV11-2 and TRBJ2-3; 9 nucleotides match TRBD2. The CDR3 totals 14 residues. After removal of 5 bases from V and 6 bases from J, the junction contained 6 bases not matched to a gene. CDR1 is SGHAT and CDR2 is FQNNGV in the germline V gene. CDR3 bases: TGTGCCAGCAGCACTTCTAGCGGGGTGGATACGCAGTATTTT. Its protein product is CASSTSSGVDTQYF.

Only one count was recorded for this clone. CDR3: CASSPPGISGNTIYF. The DNA of the CDR3 is TGTGCCAGCAGCCCACCCGGGATCTCTGGAAACACCATATATTTT. V and J are TRBV11-2 and TRBJ1-3; D unresolved. The germline CDR1 and CDR2 sequences are SGHAT and FQNNGV. This CDR3 has 15 amino acids. V dropped 5 bases and J dropped 0 bases, with 11 bases sitting between them.

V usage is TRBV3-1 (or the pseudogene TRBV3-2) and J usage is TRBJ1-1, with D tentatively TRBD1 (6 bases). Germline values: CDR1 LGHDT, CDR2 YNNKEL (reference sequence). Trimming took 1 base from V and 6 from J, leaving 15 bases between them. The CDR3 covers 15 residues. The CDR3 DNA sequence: TGTGCCAGCAGCCAAGGGGTAGGGGGTTTGGCTGAAGCTTTCTTT. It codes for CASSQGVGGLAEAFF.